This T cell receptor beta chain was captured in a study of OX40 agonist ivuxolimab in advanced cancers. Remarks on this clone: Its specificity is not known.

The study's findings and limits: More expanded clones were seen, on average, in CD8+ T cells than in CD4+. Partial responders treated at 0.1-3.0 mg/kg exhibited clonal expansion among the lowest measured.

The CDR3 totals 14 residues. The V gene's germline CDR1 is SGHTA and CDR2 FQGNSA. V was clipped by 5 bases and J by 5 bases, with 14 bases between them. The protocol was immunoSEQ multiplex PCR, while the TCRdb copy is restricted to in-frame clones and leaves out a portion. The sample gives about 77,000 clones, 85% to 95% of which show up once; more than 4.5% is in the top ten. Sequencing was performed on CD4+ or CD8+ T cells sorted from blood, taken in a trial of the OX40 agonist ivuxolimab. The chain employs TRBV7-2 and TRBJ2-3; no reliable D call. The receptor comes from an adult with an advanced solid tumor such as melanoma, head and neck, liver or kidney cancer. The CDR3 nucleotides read TGTGCCAGCAGCCAATTATCTCTGGGAGATACGCAGTATTTT. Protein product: CASSQLSLGDTQYF.